These T cell receptor beta chains were read from a single sample in a study of shared clonotypes between healthy human individuals. The method was immunoSEQ multiplex PCR; TCRdb's version includes in-frame clones alone and lacks a portion of them. The data hold a few hundred thousand clones, with more than 95% observed a single time. Sequences were obtained from naive CD4+ T cells sorted from blood. The source is a woman in her twenties or thirties in good health. Both conserved end residues are part of each CDR3. D genes are given only for firm matches. Expanded clones get a size class; other rows say once, few or many, or leave the size out.

abundance: -
d_gene: TRBD1
v_gene: TRBV6-1
j_gene: TRBJ1-3
CDR3aa: CAGALGQGGNTIYF
CDR3nt: TGTGCCGGAGCGCTGGGACAGGGTGGAAACACCATATATTTT

abundance: -
d_gene: TRBD2
v_gene: TRBV14
j_gene: TRBJ2-7
CDR3aa: CASSQDRLSSGRNEQYF
CDR3nt: TGTGCCAGCAGCCAAGATCGTCTGTCTAGCGGGAGGAACGAGCAGTACTTC

abundance: -
d_gene: -
v_gene: TRBV27
j_gene: TRBJ2-7
CDR3aa: CASSPRAGPYEQYF
CDR3nt: TGTGCCAGCAGTCCCCGAGCAGGGCCCTACGAGCAGTACTTC

abundance: -
d_gene: -
v_gene: TRBV29-1
j_gene: TRBJ2-1
CDR3aa: CSGSQSSYNEQFF
CDR3nt: TGCAGCGGCAGCCAGAGCTCCTACAATGAGCAGTTCTTC

abundance: once
d_gene: -
v_gene: TRBV4-2
j_gene: TRBJ2-5
CDR3aa: CASSPSLRVSGDGETQYF
CDR3nt: TGTGCCAGCAGCCCTTCCTTGAGGGTCAGCGGTGATGGTGAGACCCAGTACTTC

abundance: -
d_gene: TRBD1
v_gene: TRBV6-5
j_gene: TRBJ1-1
CDR3aa: CASSPTGGGNTEAFF
CDR3nt: TGTGCCAGCAGTCCCACAGGGGGCGGGAACACTGAAGCTTTCTTT

abundance: -
d_gene: TRBD2
v_gene: TRBV5-1
j_gene: TRBJ2-2
CDR3aa: CASSSRVSGSIGELFF
CDR3nt: TGCGCCAGCAGCTCCCGGGTTAGCGGGAGTATCGGGGAGCTGTTTTTT

abundance: -
d_gene: TRBD1
v_gene: TRBV28
j_gene: TRBJ1-2
CDR3aa: CASSSPQGAYYGYTF
CDR3nt: TGTGCCAGCAGTTCACCACAGGGGGCTTACTATGGCTACACCTTC

abundance: -
d_gene: -
v_gene: TRBV10-2
j_gene: TRBJ1-5
CDR3aa: CASSESFGTAAWPQHF
CDR3nt: TGCGCCAGCAGTGAGTCGTTCGGGACCGCGGCCTGGCCCCAGCATTTT

abundance: once
d_gene: -
v_gene: TRBV28
j_gene: TRBJ2-7
CDR3aa: CASSLDGAPSAYEQYF
CDR3nt: TGTGCCAGCAGTTTAGACGGGGCGCCCTCAGCCTACGAGCAGTACTTC

abundance: -
d_gene: -
v_gene: TRBV10-2
j_gene: TRBJ1-3
CDR3aa: CASSERGTQRRNTIYF
CDR3nt: TGCGCCAGCAGTGAGCGGGGGACCCAAAGAAGAAACACCATATATTTT

abundance: -
d_gene: -
v_gene: TRBV5-1
j_gene: TRBJ1-3
CDR3aa: CASSLGSGNTIYF
CDR3nt: TGCGCCAGCAGCTTAGGTTCTGGAAACACCATATATTTT

abundance: -
d_gene: -
v_gene: TRBV9
j_gene: TRBJ2-2
CDR3aa: CASSVVSGELFF
CDR3nt: TGTGCCAGCAGCGTAGTATCTGGGGAGCTGTTTTTT

abundance: -
d_gene: TRBD1
v_gene: TRBV5-1
j_gene: TRBJ1-1
CDR3aa: CASAIRGLNTEAFF
CDR3nt: TGCGCCAGCGCGATAAGGGGGCTGAACACTGAAGCTTTCTTT

abundance: -
d_gene: TRBD1
v_gene: TRBV5-1
j_gene: TRBJ2-7
CDR3aa: CASSLVGQGTYEQYF
CDR3nt: TGCGCCAGCAGCTTGGTGGGACAGGGGACCTACGAGCAGTACTTC

abundance: -
d_gene: TRBD1
v_gene: TRBV29-1
j_gene: TRBJ2-7
CDR3aa: CSATNRGPYEQYF
CDR3nt: TGCAGCGCTACTAACAGGGGTCCCTACGAGCAGTACTTC

abundance: -
d_gene: TRBD1
v_gene: TRBV5-1
j_gene: TRBJ2-7
CDR3aa: CASSLARDSAYEQYF
CDR3nt: TGCGCCAGCAGCTTGGCCCGGGACAGCGCCTACGAGCAGTACTTC

abundance: -
d_gene: -
v_gene: TRBV14
j_gene: TRBJ2-3
CDR3aa: CASSQVVQDSTDTQYF
CDR3nt: TGTGCCAGCAGCCAAGTCGTTCAGGATAGCACAGATACGCAGTATTTT

abundance: -
d_gene: TRBD2
v_gene: TRBV9
j_gene: TRBJ2-5
CDR3aa: CASSVKSGLAGVMETQYF
CDR3nt: TGTGCCAGCAGCGTAAAGTCGGGACTAGCGGGAGTAATGGAGACCCAGTACTTC

abundance: -
d_gene: -
v_gene: TRBV25-1
j_gene: TRBJ2-3
CDR3aa: CASSHIVASGTDTQYF
CDR3nt: TGTGCCAGCAGCCACATCGTGGCTAGCGGCACAGATACGCAGTATTTT

abundance: -
d_gene: -
v_gene: TRBV16
j_gene: TRBJ1-5
CDR3aa: CASSHGGGNQPQHF
CDR3nt: TGTGCCAGCAGTCACGGCGGGGGCAATCAGCCCCAGCATTTT

abundance: -
d_gene: -
v_gene: TRBV6-5
j_gene: TRBJ1-5
CDR3aa: CASSYDRSNQPQHF
CDR3nt: TGTGCCAGCAGTTACGATCGTAGCAATCAGCCCCAGCATTTT

abundance: -
d_gene: TRBD1
v_gene: TRBV28
j_gene: TRBJ1-4
CDR3aa: CASSSSLSTGGWEKLFF
CDR3nt: TGTGCCAGCAGTTCCTCTCTTTCGACAGGGGGTTGGGAAAAACTGTTTTTT

abundance: -
d_gene: -
v_gene: TRBV23-1
j_gene: TRBJ2-7
CDR3aa: CASSQSYRRGAEQYF
CDR3nt: TGCGCCAGCAGTCAATCGTACAGGAGAGGAGCCGAGCAGTACTTC

abundance: once
d_gene: -
v_gene: TRBV18
j_gene: TRBJ2-7
CDR3aa: CASSQGTNRYEQYF
CDR3nt: TGTGCCAGCTCACAGGGGACAAATCGCTACGAGCAGTACTTC

abundance: -
d_gene: -
v_gene: TRBV28
j_gene: TRBJ1-1
CDR3aa: CASSFGGTGLVTEAFF
CDR3nt: TGTGCCAGCAGTTTTGGAGGAACAGGGTTGGTCACTGAAGCTTTCTTT